This entry lists 4 T cell receptor beta chains sequenced from one sample in a study of T cell clonotyping in hematopoietic cell transplantation. The method was immunoSEQ multiplex PCR; TCRdb's version includes in-frame clones alone and lacks a portion of them. The sample has about 21,000 clones; 90% are singletons. Time point here: recipient sample about 28 days before transplant, after cytoreduction. This material consisted of peripheral blood mononuclear cells, taken before stem cell transplant. The source is a man between 18 and 29 years old with biphenotypic leukemia. Some clones in this sample may be carry-over from other donors' samples.

The CDR3 spells CASSLQGRTIQYF. The CDR3 DNA follows: TGTGCCAGCAGCCTACAGGGGAGGACTATTCAGTACTTC. The V and J genes are TRBV5-5 and TRBJ2-4; TRBD1 is a possible D gene (7 bases). From germline, CDR1 is SGHKS and CDR2 YYEKEE (reference sequence). The CDR3 covers 13 residues. The ends were cut back, 4 bases at V and 10 bases at J, with 15 bases in the middle.

This chain links TRBV6-5 with TRBJ1-1; no clear D. The germline V gene encodes CDR1 MNHEY and CDR2 SVGAGI. This CDR3 is built from 13 residues. Trimming took 0 bases from V and 1 from J, leaving 3 bases between them. The CDR3 region has the DNA TGTGCCAGCAGTTACTCGAGGAACACTGAAGCTTTCTTT. Protein sequence: CASSYSRNTEAFF.

This chain uses TRBV28 with TRBJ1-5, with a weak D call TRBD1 (6 bases). CDR1 is MDHEN, CDR2 SYDVKM, per germline. V lost 7 bases and J 0 bases, leaving 13 bases between the germline ends. There are 15 residues in the CDR3. The CDR3 is CASNPTGYSNQPQHF. The DNA for the CDR3 is TGTGCCAGCAATCCCACAGGGTATAGCAATCAGCCCCAGCATTTT.

This CDR3 reads CASSATSNIGSYNEQFF. The CDR3 DNA is TGTGCCAGCAGCGCGACTAGTAATATAGGCTCCTACAATGAGCAGTTCTTC. The V and J genes are TRBV5-6 and TRBJ2-1, with D perhaps matching TRBD2 (6 bases). Germline lookup yields CDR1 SGHDT and CDR2 YYEEEE. Between the trimmed V and J ends, which lost 4 bases and 0 bases, there was a span of 17 bases. This CDR3 comprises 17 residues.